The clone carrying this TCR beta chain was counted only a few times. The antigen is unknown. The data were obtained in a study of T-cell memory formation after mild COVID-19. Notes on the study in general: Mainly CM and EM harbored the contracting CD4+ clones; mainly EMRA harbored the CD8+ ones. SARS-CoV-2 specificity of second-wave clones peaking day 37 was unconfirmed.

Via MiXCR, TCRdb re-called the 5' RACE reads, giving one row per CDR3 protein. This sample carries 150,000 to 200,000 distinct CDR3 sequences, roughly 11% of them seen once, and the ten largest clones take approximately 3.8%. The receptor comes from a man aged 18 to 29 who had mild COVID-19 (a few samples of this study predate the infection). Cell type and time point are not known. Material: PBMCs or a T cell subset sorted from them (not recorded which).

CDR3 residues: CASSWLTGGSGPGANVLTF. The DNA for the CDR3 is TGTGCCAGCAGCTGGCTGACAGGGGGATCTGGCCCTGGGGCCAACGTCCTGACTTTC. The chain uses TRBV7-9 and TRBJ2-6; 9 positions match TRBD1. V lost 4 bases, J lost 2 bases, and 12 bases stayed unmatched. CDR1 and CDR2 (germline): SEHNR, FQNEAQ (reference sequence). The CDR3 extends over 19 amino acids.